These T cell receptor beta chains were read from a single sample in a study of blood T cell repertoires in COVID-19. Using immunoSEQ multiplex PCR, the repertoire was profiled, and TCRdb retains in-frame clones only, with some absent. The table has hundreds of thousands of clones, approximately 90% seen once. Sequencing was done on a sample of PBMCs or T cells enriched from blood (not recorded which). The receptors come from a woman in her fifties or sixties in a cohort exposed to, infected with or recovered from COVID-19 (not recorded which). CDR3s include the opening cysteine and the closing phenylalanine or tryptophan. Each record gives: V gene, clone size, CDR3 protein. The listing skips clone size in some rows; elsewhere it reads once, few, many or a size class.

>TRBV19|.
CASRQVVQAKLFF
>TRBV28|.
CASSLYKNYGYTF
>TRBV5-1|.
CASRRPGQFISGANVLTF
>TRBV6-2/TRBV6-3|.
CASSYASGVYNEQFF
>TRBV6-2/TRBV6-3|.
CASSIPGTGSYEQYF
>TRBV2|.
CASIWTEGNTEAFF
>TRBV3-1/TRBV3-2|.
CASSQVKGWEQYF
>TRBV5-1|.
CASSLGPSWMTDTQYF
>TRBV9|.
CASSVTSGTYEQYF
>TRBV3-1/TRBV3-2|.
CASSQGGGTYGYTF
>TRBV5-1|.
CASRLLAGGYNEQFF
>TRBV4-1|.
CASSPPERTHDTQYF
>TRBV2|once
CASSGGAGTYEQYF
>TRBV28|.
CASSSLTVGSGAVSYNEQFF
>TRBV2|once
CASSEGQGASYEQYF
>TRBV5-1|.
CASSLGQGGHETQYF
>TRBV20-1|.
CSARGTGGTDTQYF
>TRBV28|once
CASTSWLAGGPSYNEQFF
>TRBV5-5|.
CASSLEPGGGKTQYF
>TRBV5-1|few
CASSLAGGSYEQYF
>TRBV6-2/TRBV6-3|.
CASSWQNNSPLHF
>TRBV6-5|.
CASNRVMGQPQHF
>TRBV2|.
CASSSREGLLTQYF
>TRBV11-1|.
CASSLAQDYEQYF
>TRBV28|.
CASIGDRDYEQYF
>TRBV28|.
CASSLGTRSYGYTF
>TRBV3-1/TRBV3-2|.
CASGRSYEQYF
>TRBV10-3|.
CAISAGGGGPTGELFF